Listed below are T cell receptor beta chains from one sample, sequenced in a study of early T cells in non-severe SARS-CoV-2 infection. TCRdb re-derived calls from the 5' RACE reads in MiXCR, one entry per CDR3 protein. The sample consists of 55,000 to 80,000 distinct CDR3 sequences, about 9.9% of them appearing once. Sequenced input: whole blood. The receptor source for this set is an adult who was a healthcare worker with PCR-confirmed SARS-CoV-2 infection or an uninfected control (not recorded which). The CDR3 runs from the conserved cysteine through the conserved F or W. D genes are given only for firm matches. Some rows mark clone size as missing; the rest say once, few, many or name a class of expanded clone.

CDR3nt	CDR3aa	j_gene	d_gene	v_gene	abundance
TGTGCCAGCAGGGGAACCGACCAAGAGACCCAGTACTTC	CASRGTDQETQYF	TRBJ2-5	-	TRBV6-6	-
TGTGCCAGCAGTGACCCAGCGAACACCGGGGAGCTGTTTTTT	CASSDPANTGELFF	TRBJ2-2	-	TRBV7-3	many
TGTGCCAGCAGCTTAGATGTGGTGGCAGATACGCAGTATTTT	CASSLDVVADTQYF	TRBJ2-3	-	TRBV11-2	many
TGTGCCAGCAGCTTATTTGGCGGGGAGTTTTACAATGAGCAGTTCTTC	CASSLFGGEFYNEQFF	TRBJ2-1	-	TRBV7-3	many
TGTGCCAGCATATCGGGGCTCTCAAGCCGGGATGAGCAGTTCTTC	CASISGLSSRDEQFF	TRBJ2-1	-	TRBV11-2	many
TGTGCCAGCAGCCCTCTGGGGCTTTACAATGAGCAGTTCTTC	CASSPLGLYNEQFF	TRBJ2-1	-	TRBV11-2	many
TGCGCCAGCAGCCCCCAGGGCCGGACTAATGAAAAACTGTTTTTT	CASSPQGRTNEKLFF	TRBJ1-4	-	TRBV5-1	-
TGTGCCACCAGTGATTTTGGGGAGGCGAACACCGGGGAGCTGTTTTTT	CATSDFGEANTGELFF	TRBJ2-2	-	TRBV24-1	many
TGCGCCAGCAGCCAGGGAGGACTAGCGGGTTCCTACGAGCAGTACTTC	CASSQGGLAGSYEQYF	TRBJ2-7	TRBD2	TRBV4-1	many
TGTGCCAGCAGTTCACAGGGAACTGAGCAGTTCTTC	CASSSQGTEQFF	TRBJ2-1	-	TRBV12-3/TRBV12-4	-
TGTGCCAGCAGCTCCCGCGGGGGTCAGCCCCAGCATTTT	CASSSRGGQPQHF	TRBJ1-5	-	TRBV13	many
TGTGCCAGCAGCCAAGATTGGGGCGACAATGAGCAGTTCTTC	CASSQDWGDNEQFF	TRBJ2-1	-	TRBV4-2	few
TGTGCCAGTAGTCGGTTCGGGGGAGTGAAGGAGACCCAGTACTTC	CASSRFGGVKETQYF	TRBJ2-5	-	TRBV19	few
TGTGCCAGCAGCCTTGGACAGGGGGCTTTTTATGGCTACACCTTC	CASSLGQGAFYGYTF	TRBJ1-2	TRBD1	TRBV11-2	-
TGCGCCAGCAGCTTCACGGACAGGGGCACTGAAGCTTTCTTT	CASSFTDRGTEAFF	TRBJ1-1	TRBD1	TRBV5-1	few
TGCAGTGCTAGAGGAGGGGGGTGGGACACCGGGGAGCTGTTTTTT	CSARGGGWDTGELFF	TRBJ2-2	-	TRBV20-1	many
TGCAGTGCTAGAGATTCTAGCGGGGACCGCACAGATACGCAGTATTTT	CSARDSSGDRTDTQYF	TRBJ2-3	TRBD2	TRBV20-1	many